This is a list of T cell receptor beta chains from one sample in a study of blood T cell repertoires in COVID-19. Clones were sequenced by immunoSEQ multiplex PCR, and TCRdb holds only the in-frame ones, with some missing. The sample carries approximately 62,000 clones, more than 80% recorded once. The sequencing sample was made of peripheral blood. The receptors come from a human donor with active COVID-19. The donor label of this sample is uncertain. CDR3s include the opening cysteine and the closing phenylalanine or tryptophan. The D gene is left open where the match is weak.

TRBD1 TRBJ1-5 TRBV28 TGTGCCAGCAGTTTATCGCGGGACAGAGATAGCAATCAGCCCCAGCATTTT CASSLSRDRDSNQPQHF
TRBD2 TRBJ2-1 TRBV28 TGTGCCAGCAGCACCCTGACTAGCGAAGGGATCTACAATGAGCAGTTCTTC CASSTLTSEGIYNEQFF
TRBD2 TRBJ2-3 TRBV28 TGTGCCAGCAGTTTAGGCGCTAGCGGGAGGTCAGATACGCAGTATTTT CASSLGASGRSDTQYF
NA TRBJ2-3 TRBV19 TGTGCCAGTAGTAACGGGGTTTGGACAGATACGCAGTATTTT CASSNGVWTDTQYF
NA TRBJ1-2 TRBV6-5 TGTGCCAGCAGTTACGGAGATGGCTACACCTTC CASSYGDGYTF
NA TRBJ2-5 TRBV7-9 TGTGCCAGCAGCTTAACGGGAGCGGGAGAGACCCAGTACTTC CASSLTGAGETQYF
TRBD1 TRBJ2-7 TRBV6-2/TRBV6-3 TGTGCCAGCAGTTCACCCGCCAGGGACAGGGATAGCGAGCAGTACTTC CASSSPARDRDSEQYF
NA TRBJ2-1 TRBV6-4 TGTGCCAGCAGCCTCTTTATTTGGCGGTGGAGCTCCTACAATGAGCAGTTCTTC CASSLFIWRWSSYNEQFF
NA TRBJ2-1 TRBV7-2 TGTGCCAGCAGCTTAGCTGGAGGGCCCGATGAGCAGTTCTTC CASSLAGGPDEQFF
TRBD2 TRBJ2-3 TRBV13 TGTGCCAGCAGCTCGAGGAGGCTAGCGGGAGGGGCAGATACGCAGTATTTT CASSSRRLAGGADTQYF
NA TRBJ1-2 TRBV25-1 TGTGCCAGCAGTGAATTCTCCCTTAACTATGGCTACACCTTC CASSEFSLNYGYTF
NA TRBJ2-3 TRBV28 TGTGCCAGCAGTTTCCTAGTTACAGGGTTTAGGGCAGATACGCAGTATTTT CASSFLVTGFRADTQYF
TRBD1 TRBJ2-3 TRBV5-1 TGCGCCAGCAGCTTGGACGGGACAGGCACAGATACGCAGTATTTT CASSLDGTGTDTQYF